Following are 30 T cell receptor beta chains from one sample sequenced in a study of sequential checkpoint blockade in melanoma. The protocol was immunoSEQ multiplex PCR, while the TCRdb copy is restricted to in-frame clones and leaves out a portion. The profile shows roughly 20,000 clones, 26% of them singletons. Specified treatment: randomized to nivolumab then ipilimumab (arm A) or the reverse (arm B). The source material was tumor tissue (inferred from file names), sampled from a patient given nivolumab and ipilimumab in sequence. The receptor set was obtained from a human donor with melanoma.

This clone was counted a few times. The chain is built from TRBV9 and TRBJ1-6; D perhaps matches TRBD1 (6 bases). This CDR3 has 14 residues. Trimming pared 4 bases from V and 6 bases from J, leaving 11 bases between. Germline V gene lookup returns CDR1 SGDLS and CDR2 YYNGEE. CDR3 protein: CASSPGVSNSPLHF. The DNA for the CDR3 is TGTGCCAGCAGCCCAGGGGTTTCTAATTCACCCCTCCACTTT.

This clone occurred a few times. The rearrangement links TRBV7-5 to TRBJ1-2. TRBV7-5 is labeled a pseudogene. The CDR3 totals 15 residues. The CDR3 DNA reads TGTGCCAGCCGGGGGGGTAAGGGGACGGTCTATGGCTACACCTTC. Translated: CASRGGKGTVYGYTF.

This chain joins TRBV29-1 and TRBJ2-3; 7 nucleotides agree with TRBD2. Germline CDR1 SQVTM, CDR2 ANQGSEA. This CDR3 spans 16 amino acids. With 0 bases clipped from V and 2 bases from J, the junction kept 8 bases outside the gene matches. CDR3 in DNA: TGCAGCGTTGAAGAAAAAGCGGGGCAATTCACAGATACGCAGTATTTT. As protein: CSVEEKAGQFTDTQYF.

The chain links TRBV9 to TRBJ2-5; 7 nucleotides line up with TRBD2. The CDR3 totals 13 residues. V was clipped by 5 bases and J by 9 bases; unmatched bases: 10. Germline V gives CDR1 SGDLS, CDR2 YYNGEE. The CDR3 sequence is CASRETGLKPQYF. The CDR3 coding sequence is TGTGCCAGCAGGGAAACGGGACTAAAGCCCCAGTACTTC.

This clone has just a few counts. The chain links TRBV6-8 to TRBJ2-5, with D tentatively TRBD2 (5 bases). In germline, CDR1 is MNHGY, CDR2 SAAAGT. V was trimmed by 2 bases and J by 5 bases, leaving 12 bases between them. The CDR3 sequence is 14 residues long. CDR3 nucleotides: TGTGCCAGCAGTTACACAGTGGTAGCGGAGACCCAGTACTTC. The encoded protein is CASSYTVVAETQYF.

This clone has at least ten counts. This chain uses TRBV11-3 with TRBJ2-5, with 8 positions matching TRBD2. Germline V gene data show CDR1 as SGHNT and CDR2 as YENEEA. There are 15 residues in the CDR3. V lost 5 bases, J lost 5 bases, and 10 bases stayed unmatched. CDR3 nucleotide sequence: TGTGCCAGCAGCCCAGGGACTAGTGTACGGGAGACCCAGTACTTC. Amino acid sequence: CASSPGTSVRETQYF.

This clone was recorded at least ten times. The J gene is TRBJ2-4, the V gene TRBV6-8; D is perhaps TRBD2 (7 bases). Germline assignment: CDR1 MNHGY and CDR2 SAAAGT. Trimming shortened V by 7 bases and J by 2 bases, and 15 bases separated the two germline ends. This CDR3 has 15 residues. As DNA, the CDR3 is TGTGCCAGCAATTTGGGGGGGGCACCCAAAAACATTCAGTACTTC. It yields the protein CASNLGGAPKNIQYF.

The V and J genes are TRBV29-1 and TRBJ2-7, with D perhaps TRBD1 (5 bases). The germline CDR1 and CDR2 sequences are SQVTM and ANQGSEA. Trimming stripped 7 bases from V and 2 bases from J, with 12 bases between. The CDR3 is 12 amino acids. CDR3 loop: CSATRGTYEQYF. The CDR3, as DNA: TGCAGCGCTACAAGGGGAACCTACGAGCAGTACTTC.

The rearrangement uses TRBV11-3 and TRBJ2-7, with 7 bases identical to TRBD2. CDR3 size: 15 residues. J was trimmed by 2 bases and V by 5 bases; bases with no gene match: 9. Per the germline V gene, CDR1 is SGHNT and CDR2 is YENEEA. CDR3 sequence reads: CASSLGGGDPYEQYF. CDR3 nucleotide sequence: TGTGCCAGCAGCCTGGGGGGGGGAGACCCCTACGAGCAGTACTTC.

Ten or more counts support this clone. The rearrangement uses TRBV11-3 and TRBJ2-1; D is possibly TRBD2 (6 bases). The germline V and J ends were trimmed by 4 bases and 4 bases, with 17 bases remaining between them. The CDR3 contains 16 residues. Germline lookup yields CDR1 SGHNT and CDR2 YENEEA. CDR3 sequence reads: CASSSGGVREYNEQFF. For the CDR3, the DNA is TGTGCCAGCAGCTCAGGCGGGGTTCGAGAATACAATGAGCAGTTCTTC. Full variable domain (rest looked up from reference TRBV11-3 and TRBJ2-1): EAGVVQSPRYKIIEKKQPVAFWCNPISGHNTLYWYLQNLGQGPELLIRYENEEAVDDSQLPKDRFSAERLKGVDSTLKIQPAELGDSAVYLCASSSGGVREYNEQFFGPGTRLTVL.

This chain uses TRBV19 with TRBJ2-5; 7 bases line up with TRBD2. Germline loops: CDR1 LNHDA, CDR2 SQIVND (reference sequence). The CDR3 is 14 residues long. Unmatched junction bases numbered 3, after V lost 4 bases and J lost 1 base. This CDR3 reads CASSSGSGQETQYF. Written as DNA, the CDR3 is TGTGCCAGTAGTAGCGGGAGCGGCCAAGAGACCCAGTACTTC.

In its sample, this clone was seen a few times. The chain links TRBV11-3 to TRBJ2-7; 7 bases agree with TRBD1. Germline loops: CDR1 SGHNT, CDR2 YENEEA. Trimming removed 5 bases from V and 1 base from J; junction bases left unmatched: 11. The CDR3 extends over 16 amino acids. The CDR3 DNA reads as TGTGCCAGCAGCCCTAAAGACAGGGTGAAGTCCTACGAGCAGTACTTC. Protein product: CASSPKDRVKSYEQYF.

This clone was found a few times. V is TRBV11-3 and J is TRBJ2-3; no clear D gene. V was clipped by 3 bases and J by 3 bases, with 10 bases between them. The CDR3 contains 14 residues. Germline-derived CDR1 and CDR2 are SGHNT and YENEEA. CDR3 coding DNA: TGTGCCAGCAGCTTTGGGGTAGAAACAGATACGCAGTATTTT. Its protein is CASSFGVETDTQYF.

This clone has ten or more counts. The chain recombines TRBV11-3 with TRBJ2-1, with TRBD2 matching 13 bases. The CDR3 loop spans 15 amino acids. Looked up from germline, CDR1 is SGHNT and CDR2 is YENEEA. The J segment lost 7 bases and the V segment lost 5 bases, leaving 5 bases of the junction unmatched. Here the CDR3 DNA reads TGTGCCAGCAGCCAACTAGCGGGAGGGTCTAATGAGCAGTTCTTC. Translating gives CASSQLAGGSNEQFF.

This clone occurred a few times. The chain uses TRBV28 and TRBJ2-7; 11 bases match TRBD1. Germline V gene sequence: CDR1 MDHEN, CDR2 SYDVKM. V lost 2 bases and J lost 6; bases outside the gene matches: 6. The length of the CDR3 is 15 residues. The CDR3 region has the DNA TGTGCCAGCAGTTTAGGACAGGGGGCGCAGGGCGAGCAGTACTTC. Translation: CASSLGQGAQGEQYF.

This clone was detected a few times. The rearrangement uses TRBV11-3 and TRBJ2-3; TRBD2 matches at 15 bases. The CDR3 covers 18 residues. The V and J ends lost 1 base and 1 base, in that order; junction bases with no gene match: 3. The germline gives CDR1 SGHNT, CDR2 YENEEA. CDR3: CASSLGRTSGGGTDTQYF. CDR3 bases: TGTGCCAGCAGCTTAGGCCGGACTAGCGGGGGGGGCACAGATACGCAGTATTTT.

This clone was observed a few times. The chain combines TRBV11-3 with TRBJ2-3; D remains unclear. CDR1 is SGHNT and CDR2 is YENEEA in the germline V gene. With 3 bases removed from V and 0 bases from J, the gap between germline ends came to 10 bases. The CDR3 consists of 15 residues. The CDR3 DNA is TGTGCCAGCAGCTTGGCCAAAGGTAGCACAGATACGCAGTATTTT. This encodes CASSLAKGSTDTQYF.

The chain carries TRBV29-1 and TRBJ2-3; 9 bases fit TRBD2. Germline trimming cut 3 bases from V and 6 bases from J; bases unmatched to any gene: 13. CDR3 length equals 16 residues. The V gene's germline CDR1 is SQVTM and CDR2 ANQGSEA. The DNA of the CDR3 is TGCAGCGTTGATTGCGTAGCGGGGGAACGGAAGGATACGCAGTATTTT. Its translation: CSVDCVAGERKDTQYF.

This chain joins TRBV28 and TRBJ1-3; 10 bases are shared with TRBD1. The CDR3 is made up of 15 amino acids. V lost 7 bases to trimming and J lost 3 bases; unmatched junction nucleotides: 6. The V gene's germline CDR1 is MDHEN and CDR2 SYDVKM. CDR3 protein: CASNRDRGDGNTIYF. DNA for the CDR3: TGTGCCAGCAACCGGGACAGGGGAGATGGAAACACCATATATTTT.

This clone was counted between two and nine times. CDR3 nucleotides: TGTGCCACCAGCGAAGGATTCAGACAGGGGTTCGGAGAGACCCAGTACTTC. Translating gives CATSEGFRQGFGETQYF. The rearrangement uses TRBV15 and TRBJ2-5; 8 bases fit TRBD1. The length of the CDR3 is 17 residues. Germline assignment: CDR1 LNHNV and CDR2 YYDKDF (reference sequence). J lost 4 bases, V lost 5 bases, and 15 bases had no gene match.

This clone was seen a single time. The chain uses TRBV29-1 and TRBJ2-5; a weak D match, TRBD1 (7 bases). CDR1 is SQVTM, CDR2 ANQGSEA, per germline. The ends were cut back, 0 bases at V and 4 bases at J, with 18 bases in the middle. The CDR3 length is 16 residues. CDR3 region: CSVEDPTGMGGETQYF. Written as DNA, the CDR3 is TGCAGCGTTGAAGATCCGACAGGGATGGGGGGAGAGACCCAGTACTTC.

In this sample, this clone turned up a few times. The chain is built from TRBV28 and TRBJ1-5; possibly TRBD1 for D (5 bases). CDR1 and CDR2 (germline): MDHEN, SYDVKM. The CDR3 contains 15 residues. Trimming pared 6 bases from V and 2 bases from J, leaving 14 bases between. Written as DNA, the CDR3 is TGTGCCAGCAGCCCTACAGGATTGGGCAATCAGCCCCAGCATTTT. Protein sequence: CASSPTGLGNQPQHF. Full variable domain (rest looked up from reference TRBV28 and TRBJ1-5): DVKVTQSSRYLVKRTGEKVFLECVQDMDHENMFWYRQDPGLGLRLIYFSYDVKMKEKGDIPEGYSVSREKKERFSLILESASTNQTSMYLCASSPTGLGNQPQHFGDGTRLSIL.

The genes are TRBV18 and TRBJ2-7, with D uncertain. Trimming stripped 3 bases from V and 0 bases from J, with 9 bases between. This CDR3 spans 14 amino acids. The germline V gene has CDR1 KGHSH and CDR2 LQKENI. The CDR3 is CASSPARSSYEQYF. The DNA for the CDR3 is TGTGCCAGCTCACCGGCGCGGAGCTCCTACGAGCAGTACTTC.

The chain uses TRBV6-8 and TRBJ2-7, with D perhaps matching TRBD1 or TRBD2 (7 bases each). The germline gives CDR1 MNHGY, CDR2 SAAAGT. CDR3 length: 20 residues. Trimming pared 5 bases from V and 0 bases from J, leaving 29 bases between. The CDR3 sequence: CASSVRPGQIPLALSYEQYF. The CDR3, as DNA: TGTGCCAGCAGTGTCCGTCCGGGACAGATCCCACTAGCGCTCTCCTACGAGCAGTACTTC.

The rearrangement uses TRBV28 and TRBJ1-4; TRBD1 is a possible D gene (6 bases). Germline CDR1 and CDR2: MDHEN and SYDVKM. V was shortened by 6 bases and J by 8 bases, with 16 bases between the two germline ends. CDR3 length equals 14 residues. As DNA, the CDR3 is TGTGCCAGCAGCCCCGGGGGGGCTCAAGAAAAACTGTTTTTT. Its translation: CASSPGGAQEKLFF.

This sequence joins TRBV5-1 and TRBJ1-1; TRBD1 is a possible D gene (5 bases). Germline loops: CDR1 SGHRS, CDR2 YFSETQ. V lost 1 base and J lost 1, with 14 bases in between. There are 16 residues in the CDR3. Here the CDR3 DNA reads TGCGCCAGCAGCTTGTTGCAGGGCGGTTCGAACACTGAAGCTTTCTTT. This encodes CASSLLQGGSNTEAFF.

This clone has just a few counts. J is TRBJ2-5 and V is TRBV6-8, with D possibly matching TRBD2 (8 bases). The CDR3 sequence is 16 residues long. Trimming stripped 5 bases from V and 4 bases from J, with 20 bases between. CDR1 is MNHGY and CDR2 is SAAAGT in the germline V gene. Here the CDR3 DNA reads TGTGCCAGCAGTGCGGGTAGCGGGACAGTCGTAGAGACCCAGTACTTC. Amino acids: CASSAGSGTVVETQYF.

This chain links TRBV11-3 with TRBJ2-5; 9 bases align to TRBD2. Losses at the gene ends were 5 bases for V and 6 bases for J; bases not matched to a gene: 10. CDR3 length equals 15 residues. Per the germline V gene, CDR1 is SGHNT and CDR2 is YENEEA. CDR3 nucleotide sequence: TGTGCCAGCAGCCAACACCGGACTAGCGCGCAGACCCAGTACTTC. It translates to CASSQHRTSAQTQYF.

This clone counts as medium-sized. The chain uses TRBV9 and TRBJ1-3; D remains ambiguous. Per germline, CDR1 SGDLS and CDR2 YYNGEE. The CDR3 has 15 amino acids. Trimming removed 4 bases at V and 0 bases at J, with 11 bases between. DNA of the CDR3: TGTGCCAGCAGCCCGAGGACGGCCTCTGGAAACACCATATATTTT. It translates to CASSPRTASGNTIYF.

This clone was detected only a few times. The rearrangement links TRBV19 to TRBJ2-2, with 9 bases aligning to TRBD2. With V trimmed by 6 bases and J by 4 bases, 12 bases remained unmatched. This CDR3 has 17 residues. The germline V gene encodes CDR1 LNHDA and CDR2 SQIVND (reference sequence). The CDR3 nucleotides read TGTGCCAGTAGACGACCGATAGCGGGAGTGAGCACCGGGGAGCTGTTTTTT. Protein: CASRRPIAGVSTGELFF. Using reference TRBV19 and TRBJ2-2 for the parts outside the CDR3, the full variable domain is DGGITQSPKYLFRKEGQNVTLSCEQNLNHDAMYWYRQDPGQGLRLIYYSQIVNDFQKGDIAEGYSVSREKKESFPLTVTSAQKNPTAFYLCASRRPIAGVSTGELFFGEGSRLTVL.